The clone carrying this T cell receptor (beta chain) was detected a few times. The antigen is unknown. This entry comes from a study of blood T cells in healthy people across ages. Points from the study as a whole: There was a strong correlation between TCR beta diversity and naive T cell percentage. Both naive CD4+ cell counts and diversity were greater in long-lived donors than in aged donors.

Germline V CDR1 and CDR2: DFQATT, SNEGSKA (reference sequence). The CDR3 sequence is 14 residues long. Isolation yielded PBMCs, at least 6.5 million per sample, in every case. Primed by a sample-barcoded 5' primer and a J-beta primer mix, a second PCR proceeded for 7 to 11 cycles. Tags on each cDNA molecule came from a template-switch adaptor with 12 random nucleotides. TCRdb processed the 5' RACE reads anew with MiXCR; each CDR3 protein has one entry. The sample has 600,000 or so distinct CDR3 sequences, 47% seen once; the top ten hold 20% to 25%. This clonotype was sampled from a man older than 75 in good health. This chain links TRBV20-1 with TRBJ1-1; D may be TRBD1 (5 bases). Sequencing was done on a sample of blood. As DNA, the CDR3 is TGCAGCTCAAGAAATCAGGGAGTAGGCACTGAAGCTTTCTTT. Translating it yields CSSRNQGVGTEAFF.